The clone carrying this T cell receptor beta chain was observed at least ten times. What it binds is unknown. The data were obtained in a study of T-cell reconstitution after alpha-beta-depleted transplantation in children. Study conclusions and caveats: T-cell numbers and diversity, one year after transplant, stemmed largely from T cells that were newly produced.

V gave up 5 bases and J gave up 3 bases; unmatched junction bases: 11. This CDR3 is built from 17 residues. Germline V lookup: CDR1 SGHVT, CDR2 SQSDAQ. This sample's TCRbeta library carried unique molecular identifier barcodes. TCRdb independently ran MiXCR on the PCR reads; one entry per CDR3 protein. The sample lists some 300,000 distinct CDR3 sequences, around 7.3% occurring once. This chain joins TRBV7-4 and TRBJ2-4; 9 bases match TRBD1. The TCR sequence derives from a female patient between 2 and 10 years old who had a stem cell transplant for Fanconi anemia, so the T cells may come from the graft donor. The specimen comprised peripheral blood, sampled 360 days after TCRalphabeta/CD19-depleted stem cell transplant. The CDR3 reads CASSPRQGEDYKNIQYF. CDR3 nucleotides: TGTGCCAGCAGCCCCCGACAGGGGGAAGACTACAAAAACATTCAGTACTTC.